The 21 T cell receptor beta chains given below trace back to one sample, sequenced in a study of glioma-infiltrating T cells after dendritic cell vaccination. Assay used: immunoSEQ multiplex PCR; TCRdb lists only in-frame clones, some missing. The repertoire consists of roughly 82,000 clones, with 70% to 90% occurring once and the leading ten covering approximately 3.4%. Sample: blood, taken before dendritic cell vaccination. These TCRs come from a human donor with glioblastoma.

V is TRBV6-8 and J is TRBJ2-1; TRBD2 might be the D (6 bases). The CDR3 spans 19 residues. Looked up from germline, CDR1 is MNHGY and CDR2 is SAAAGT. V lost 5 bases, J lost 0 bases, and 23 bases lay in between. The CDR3 loop reads CASSPGLGYLQSSYNEQFF. CDR3 coding DNA: TGTGCCAGCAGTCCGGGACTGGGTTACCTTCAGAGCTCCTACAATGAGCAGTTCTTC.

The V call is TRBV11-2, the J call TRBJ2-7, with D tentatively TRBD2 (6 bases). The CDR3 length is 12 residues. V was trimmed by 5 bases and J by 6 bases, leaving 11 bases between them. The germline V gene has CDR1 SGHAT and CDR2 FQNNGV. The DNA for the CDR3 is TGTGCCAGCAGCGCCCTCGGGGGCGAGCAGTACTTC. Translation gives CASSALGGEQYF.

The chain is built from TRBV4-1 and TRBJ2-7, with TRBD2 identical over 9 bases. Germline assignment: CDR1 MGHRA and CDR2 YSYEKL. CDR3 length: 16 residues. The junction had 10 bases not matched to a gene; V was cut back by 0 bases and J by 7 bases. The DNA of the CDR3 is TGCGCCAGCAGCCAAGATGGATTAGCGGGAGTGGAAGAGCAGTACTTC. This translates into CASSQDGLAGVEEQYF.

This clone was detected only once. This chain connects TRBV27 to TRBJ1-1; tentative D call: TRBD1 (5 bases). The CDR3 totals 13 residues. CDR1 is MNHEY and CDR2 is SMNVEV in the germline V gene (reference sequence). Trimming cost V 6 bases and J 1 base, with 9 bases left between them. The CDR3 protein is CASSTRENTEAFF. The CDR3 nucleotides read TGTGCCAGCAGCACCAGGGAGAACACTGAAGCTTTCTTT.

The chain joins TRBV7-6 to TRBJ2-2; D is perhaps TRBD1 (6 bases). CDR1 is SGHVS, CDR2 FNYEAQ, per germline. Trimming took off 5 bases at V and 7 bases at J, with 14 bases between the two ends. This CDR3 contains 14 residues. CDR3 amino acids: CASSLQGQGGELFF. CDR3 nucleotides: TGTGCCAGCAGCCTACAGGGTCAAGGCGGGGAGCTGTTTTTT.

This clone was detected once. The CDR3 sequence: CASSGASRVVNEQFF. The CDR3 DNA reads as TGTGCCAGCAGTGGGGCTAGCAGAGTGGTAAATGAGCAGTTCTTC. The J gene is TRBJ2-1, the V gene TRBV2; tentative D call: TRBD2 (5 bases). Trimming stripped 4 bases from V and 7 bases from J, with 17 bases between. CDR1 is SNHLY, CDR2 FYNNEI, per germline. The CDR3 consists of 15 residues.

For the CDR3, the DNA is TGTGCCAGCTACAGCGGGTCGAGCTCCTACAATGAGCAGTTCTTC. This codes for CASYSGSSSYNEQFF. The V and J genes are TRBV18 and TRBJ2-1; D might be TRBD2 (6 bases). Germline CDR1 reads KGHSH; CDR2 reads LQKENI. Trimming cost V 7 bases and J 0 bases, with 13 bases left between them. This CDR3 spans 15 amino acids. Drawing the rest from reference TRBV18 and TRBJ2-1, the complete variable domain is NAGVMQNPRHLVRRRGQEARLRCSPMKGHSHVYWYRQLPEEGLKFMVYLQKENIIDESGMPKERFSAEFPKEGPSILRIQQVVRGDSAAYFCASYSGSSSYNEQFFGPGTRLTVL.

The V gene is TRBV9, the J gene TRBJ2-3, with 8 bases that match TRBD2. CDR1 and CDR2 from the germline V gene are SGDLS and YYNGEE. The J segment lost 1 base and the V segment lost 3 bases, leaving 7 bases of the junction unmatched. This CDR3 comprises 16 residues. The CDR3 region is CASSGRAGAGTDTQYF. In DNA, the CDR3 is TGTGCCAGCAGCGGTCGAGCGGGAGCCGGCACAGATACGCAGTATTTT.

The CDR3 DNA sequence: TGTGCCAGCAGCTTCCCGGGACTAGCGGACCACTCTGGGGCCAACGTCCTGACTTTC. The encoded protein is CASSFPGLADHSGANVLTF. The V gene is TRBV7-3, the J gene TRBJ2-6, with 11 bases lining up with TRBD2. Losses at the gene ends were 3 bases for V and 0 bases for J; bases not matched to a gene: 7. The CDR3 has 19 residues. Germline V gives CDR1 SGHTA, CDR2 FQGTGA. The entire variable domain, with the rest obtained from reference TRBV7-3 and TRBJ2-6, is as follows: GAGVSQTPSNKVTEKGKYVELRCDPISGHTALYWYRQSLGQGPEFLIYFQGTGAADDSGLPNDRFFAVRPEGSVSTLKIQRTERGDSAVYLCASSFPGLADHSGANVLTFGAGSRLTVL.

The chain carries TRBV11-2 and TRBJ2-1, with D possibly being TRBD2 (6 bases). Trimming removed 5 bases from V and 7 bases from J, with 27 bases in between. CDR3 length equals 18 residues. Looked up from germline, CDR1 is SGHAT and CDR2 is FQNNGV. CDR3: CASSGERASDYTSNEQFF. CDR3 DNA: TGTGCCAGCAGCGGAGAGAGGGCTAGCGATTATACGTCTAATGAGCAGTTCTTC.

The V gene is TRBV11-3, the J gene TRBJ1-1, with D possibly TRBD1 on 6 matching bases. CDR1 SGHNT and CDR2 YENEEA come from the germline V gene. V lost 5 bases and J lost 0, with 10 bases in between. CDR3 length: 14 residues. CDR3 region: CASSRTAMNTEAFF. Written as DNA, the CDR3 is TGTGCCAGCAGCAGGACAGCTATGAACACTGAAGCTTTCTTT.

The chain combines TRBV5-1 with TRBJ2-2; D unclear. There are 15 residues in the CDR3. Germline V gene lookup returns CDR1 SGHRS and CDR2 YFSETQ. Trimming left V 4 bases short and J 2 bases short, with 12 bases between. CDR3: CASSPEVVNTGELFF. The CDR3 DNA is TGCGCCAGCAGCCCCGAGGTGGTAAACACCGGGGAGCTGTTTTTT.

The chain couples TRBV5-4 to TRBJ2-1, with 8 bases aligning to TRBD2. Germline V gene lookup returns CDR1 SGHNT and CDR2 YYREEE (reference sequence). V shed 0 bases and J 7 bases; nucleotides not matched to a gene: 3. The CDR3 extends over 14 amino acids. The CDR3 DNA sequence: TGTGCCAGCAGCTTGGCCAGCGGGAGAAATGAGCAGTTCTTC. Its protein is CASSLASGRNEQFF.

The chain has TRBV7-3 and TRBJ2-5; D is uncertain. Trimming took off 5 bases at V and 1 base at J, with 14 bases between the two ends. This CDR3 has 15 amino acids. From germline, CDR1 is SGHTA and CDR2 FQGTGA. CDR3 sequence (DNA): TGTGCCAGCAGCCCGTCCCCGGAGACCCAAGAGACCCAGTACTTC. Translating gives CASSPSPETQETQYF.

The chain has TRBV7-6 and TRBJ1-2, with 10 bases lining up with TRBD1. CDR3 size: 15 residues. Germline V gene data show CDR1 as SGHVS and CDR2 as FNYEAQ. Germline trimming cut 2 bases from V and 7 bases from J; bases unmatched to any gene: 7. The CDR3 loop reads CASSLNSGTGAGYTF. CDR3 nucleotide sequence: TGTGCCAGCAGCTTAAACTCCGGGACAGGGGCTGGCTACACCTTC. Combining the CDR3 with reference TRBV7-6 and TRBJ1-2 gives the whole variable domain GAGVSQSPRYKVTKRGQDVALRCDPISGHVSLYWYRQALGQGPEFLTYFNYEAQQDKSGLPNDRFSAERPEGSISTLTIQRTEQRDSAMYRCASSLNSGTGAGYTFGSGTRLTVV.

The CDR3 DNA sequence: TGTGCCACCAGCTATACCCGTTCAGGTACGCAGTATTTT. Encoded protein: CATSYTRSGTQYF. The gene calls are TRBV15 and TRBJ2-3; no definite D call. CDR1 LNHNV and CDR2 YYDKDF come from the germline V gene (reference sequence). With 5 bases removed from V and 8 bases from J, the gap between germline ends came to 14 bases. The CDR3 length is 13 residues.

The rearrangement joins TRBV6-5 to TRBJ2-7, with 9 positions matching TRBD1. Germline V gives CDR1 MNHEY, CDR2 SVGAGI. The length of the CDR3 is 15 residues. Trimming took 4 bases from V and 2 from J; bases not matched to a gene: 6. This CDR3 is CASSSPTGGTYEQYF. The CDR3 nucleotides read TGTGCCAGCAGTTCCCCGACAGGGGGTACCTACGAGCAGTACTTC.

The rearrangement links TRBV5-4 to TRBJ2-3; 8 bases align to TRBD1. There are 16 residues in the CDR3. With 4 bases clipped from V and 6 bases from J, the junction kept 13 bases outside the gene matches. Germline assignment: CDR1 SGHNT and CDR2 YYREEE (reference sequence). This CDR3 is CASSRGQGLGGDTQYF. The CDR3 DNA reads TGTGCCAGCAGCCGCGGACAGGGCCTAGGGGGGGATACGCAGTATTTT.

V is TRBV6-1 and J is TRBJ2-5; D is perhaps TRBD1 (5 bases). Germline assignment: CDR1 MNHNS and CDR2 SASEGT. The CDR3 length is 13 residues. The V gene lost 0 bases and the J gene lost 7 bases, with 9 bases spanning the gap. CDR3 coding DNA: TGTGCCAGCAGTGAAGCGTTTCAGGGGACCCAGTACTTC. Protein: CASSEAFQGTQYF.

The chain couples TRBV4-2 to TRBJ2-3, with 10 bases identical to TRBD2. This CDR3 has 17 amino acids. Germline CDR1 is LGHNA and CDR2 is YNFKEQ. Trimming at V came to 4 bases and at J to 4 bases, leaving 11 bases not matched to a gene. CDR3 region: CASSRLRRTSGADTQYF. The CDR3 coding sequence is TGTGCCAGCAGCCGCTTGAGAAGGACTAGCGGCGCAGATACGCAGTATTTT.

The rearrangement links TRBV5-4 to TRBJ1-4, with TRBD1 matching 9 bases. Germline V CDR1 and CDR2: SGHNT, YYREEE (reference sequence). V was pared by 3 bases and J by 0 bases, with 0 bases of the junction left unmatched. The CDR3 contains 15 residues. The chain's CDR3 is CASSWTGATNEKLFF. The CDR3 coding sequence is TGTGCCAGCAGCTGGACAGGGGCAACTAATGAAAAACTGTTTTTT.